The 21 T cell receptor beta chains reported below all come from one sample, sequenced in a study of blood T cell repertoires in COVID-19. Sequencing was performed with immunoSEQ multiplex PCR; in TCRdb, only in-frame clones are kept and a portion is missing. The sample lists about 280,000 clones, 86% occurring once. The sample taken for sequencing was peripheral blood. All receptors derive from a woman in her seventies with COVID-19, enrolled during active disease.

The genes are TRBV9 and TRBJ2-7; perhaps TRBD1 as D (6 bases). The CDR3 is made up of 13 amino acids. V shed 7 bases and J shed 0 bases, with 11 bases lying between them. Germline loops: CDR1 SGDLS, CDR2 YYNGEE. The CDR3 DNA is TGTGCCAGCCGCGGACAGTTCTCCTACGAGCAGTACTTC. Amino acids: CASRGQFSYEQYF.

The rearrangement uses TRBV29-1 and TRBJ1-1; 8 nucleotides align to TRBD1. CDR1 SQVTM and CDR2 ANQGSEA come from the germline V gene. This CDR3 region has 13 residues. The trim removed 4 bases at V and 4 bases at J, leaving 5 bases unmatched. CDR3 sequence reads: CSVGQGAGTEAFF. CDR3 DNA sequence: TGCAGCGTTGGCCAGGGGGCCGGCACTGAAGCTTTCTTT.

The V and J genes are TRBV7-8 and TRBJ2-7; 11 nucleotides line up with TRBD2. CDR1 SGHVS and CDR2 FQNEAQ come from the germline V gene. The CDR3 has 16 amino acids. Unmatched junction bases numbered 5, after V lost 2 bases and J lost 2 bases. CDR3 in DNA: TGTGCCAGCAGCTTAAGCCTAGCGGGGGGACCCTACGAGCAGTACTTC. It yields the protein CASSLSLAGGPYEQYF.

This chain links TRBV28 with TRBJ2-1; TRBD1 matches at 7 bases. Trimming at V came to 6 bases and at J to 10 bases, leaving 12 bases not matched to a gene. Germline assignment: CDR1 MDHEN and CDR2 SYDVKM. This CDR3 comprises 14 residues. In nucleotides, the CDR3 is TGTGCCAGCAGCCCCGGGACAGTCGAACCCGAGCAGTTCTTC. Encoded protein: CASSPGTVEPEQFF.

This clone was counted a single time. V usage is TRBV7-9 and J usage is TRBJ2-5; 8 nucleotides align to TRBD1. The CDR3 is 15 amino acids. V lost 3 bases, J lost 2 bases, and 5 bases stayed unmatched. CDR1 and CDR2 (germline): SEHNR, FQNEAQ (reference sequence). CDR3 DNA sequence: TGTGCCAGCAGCTTTGGGGACAGGATTCAAGAGACCCAGTACTTC. Protein: CASSFGDRIQETQYF. The whole variable domain, remainder taken from reference TRBV7-9 and TRBJ2-5, is DTGVSQNPRHKITKRGQNVTFRCDPISEHNRLYWYRQTLGQGPEFLTYFQNEAQLEKSRLLSDRFSAERPKGSFSTLEIQRTEQGDSAMYLCASSFGDRIQETQYFGPGTRLLVL.

This chain uses TRBV18 with TRBJ1-6; 9 nucleotides line up with TRBD1. The junction had 7 bases not matched to a gene; V was cut back by 4 bases and J by 6 bases. Germline V gene data show CDR1 as KGHSH and CDR2 as LQKENI. The CDR3 covers 16 residues. The CDR3 region is CASSLTRTGANSPLHF. DNA for the CDR3: TGTGCCAGCTCACTAACCAGGACAGGGGCTAATTCACCCCTCCACTTT. Using reference TRBV18 and TRBJ1-6 for the parts outside the CDR3, the full variable domain is NAGVMQNPRHLVRRRGQEARLRCSPMKGHSHVYWYRQLPEEGLKFMVYLQKENIIDESGMPKERFSAEFPKEGPSILRIQQVVRGDSAAYFCASSLTRTGANSPLHFGNGTRLTVT.

This chain links TRBV3-1 (or the pseudogene TRBV3-2) with TRBJ1-2; D possibly corresponds to TRBD1 (6 bases). V was cut by 3 bases and J by 3 bases, with 14 bases left in between. CDR3 size: 15 residues. From germline, CDR1 is LGHDT and CDR2 YNNKEL (reference sequence). CDR3 amino acids: CASSHNLGAHYGYTF. CDR3 nucleotide sequence: TGTGCCAGCAGCCATAATCTGGGGGCTCACTATGGCTACACCTTC.

J is TRBJ2-5 and V is TRBV24-1; TRBD2 matches at 8 bases. The ends lost 3 bases at V and 3 bases at J; junction bases unmatched: 5. The CDR3 is 15 residues long. CDR1 and CDR2 (germline): KGHDR, SFDVKD. Here the CDR3 reads CATSDGAGGKETQYF. The CDR3 nucleotides are TGTGCCACCAGTGATGGGGCGGGGGGAAAAGAGACCCAGTACTTC.

The rearrangement joins TRBV29-1 to TRBJ2-7; 7 nucleotides line up with TRBD1. V was clipped by 5 bases and J by 5 bases; unmatched bases: 6. Per germline, CDR1 SQVTM and CDR2 ANQGSEA. The CDR3 totals 12 residues. CDR3 in amino acids: CSVWGTGDEQYF. The CDR3, as DNA: TGCAGCGTTTGGGGAACAGGGGACGAGCAGTACTTC.

The table lists this clone with a count of one. V usage is TRBV7-8 and J usage is TRBJ1-1; D gene unclear. CDR3 length: 12 residues. V was clipped by 5 bases and J by 6 bases, with 10 bases between them. From germline, CDR1 is SGHVS and CDR2 FQNEAQ. CDR3 in amino acids: CASSPLRSEAFF. CDR3 in DNA: TGTGCCAGCAGCCCTCTGCGGTCTGAAGCTTTCTTT.

This sequence joins TRBV5-8 and TRBJ2-3; 8 nucleotides match TRBD1. This CDR3 is 15 amino acids long. With V trimmed by 5 bases and J by 2 bases, 7 bases remained unmatched. Germline CDR1 and CDR2: SGHTS and YDEGEE. The CDR3 sequence is CASSGGTGPTDTQYF. For the CDR3, the DNA is TGTGCCAGCAGTGGGGGGACAGGCCCCACAGATACGCAGTATTTT.

V usage is TRBV7-2 and J usage is TRBJ2-1; D might be TRBD2 (6 bases). V was cut by 2 bases and J by 8 bases, with 10 bases left in between. Germline-derived CDR1 and CDR2 are SGHTA and FQGNSA. This CDR3 region has 13 residues. CDR3 nucleotide sequence: TGTGCCAGCAGCTTAACTAGCCTGGATGAGCAGTTCTTC. This encodes CASSLTSLDEQFF.

This clone was counted between two and nine times. The J gene is TRBJ2-7, the V gene TRBV6-5; no firm D call. Trimming shortened V by 6 bases and J by 3 bases, and 6 bases separated the two germline ends. Germline lookup yields CDR1 MNHEY and CDR2 SVGAGI. This CDR3 has 11 residues. The CDR3 reads CASRSYYEQYF. CDR3 bases: TGTGCCAGCAGGAGCTACTACGAGCAGTACTTC.

The chain carries TRBV2 and TRBJ1-1; unclear D gene. Germline CDR1 is SNHLY and CDR2 is FYNNEI. CDR3 length: 15 residues. Trimming took 6 bases from V and 1 from J, leaving 15 bases between them. CDR3 amino acids: CASSRYSIENTEAFF. CDR3 in DNA: TGTGCCAGCAGCCGTTACAGTATAGAGAACACTGAAGCTTTCTTT. The full variable domain, in which reference TRBV2 and TRBJ1-1 provide the parts outside the CDR3, is EPEVTQTPSHQVTQMGQEVILRCVPISNHLYFYWYRQILGQKVEFLVSFYNNEISEKSEIFDDQFSVERPDGSNFTLKIRSTKLEDSAMYFCASSRYSIENTEAFFGQGTRLTVV.

J is TRBJ2-1 and V is TRBV6-5, with 8 bases identical to TRBD2. Germline V lookup: CDR1 MNHEY, CDR2 SVGAGI. V was clipped by 6 bases and J by 4 bases; unmatched bases: 5. The CDR3 has 14 amino acids. The chain's CDR3 is CASRGSGGYNEQFF. DNA for the CDR3: TGTGCCAGCAGGGGAAGCGGGGGATACAATGAGCAGTTCTTC.

The chain has TRBV12-5 and TRBJ1-2, with a tentative D call TRBD1 (5 bases). Trimming pared 2 bases from V and 5 bases from J, leaving 15 bases between. CDR1 is LGHNT and CDR2 is FRNRAP in the germline V gene. The CDR3 has 15 amino acids. This CDR3 reads CASGLLGGSSYGYTF. The CDR3 region has the DNA TGTGCTAGTGGTTTGCTCGGGGGGAGTAGTTATGGCTACACCTTC. Full variable domain (rest looked up from reference TRBV12-5 and TRBJ1-2): DARVTQTPRHKVTEMGQEVTMRCQPILGHNTVFWYRQTMMQGLELLAYFRNRAPLDDSGMPKDRFSAEMPDATLATLKIQPSEPRDSAVYFCASGLLGGSSYGYTFGSGTRLTVV.

V and J are TRBV3-1 (or the pseudogene TRBV3-2) and TRBJ2-7; 9 bases match TRBD1. The CDR3 covers 16 residues. Per the germline V gene, CDR1 is LGHDT and CDR2 is YNNKEL (reference sequence). The ends lost 3 bases at V and 4 bases at J; junction bases unmatched: 10. CDR3 sequence: CASSQDGTGRKYEQYF. Written as DNA, the CDR3 is TGTGCCAGCAGCCAGGACGGGACAGGGCGAAAATACGAGCAGTACTTC.

The chain combines TRBV19 with TRBJ1-1, with D unresolved. Trimming left V 9 bases short and J 2 bases short, with 13 bases between. The CDR3 runs to 13 residues. Germline CDR1 reads LNHDA; CDR2 reads SQIVND (reference sequence). The CDR3 DNA reads as TGTGCCAGCCGGGTTTTCCCAAACACTGAAGCTTTCTTT. It yields the protein CASRVFPNTEAFF. Full variable domain (missing parts from reference TRBV19 and TRBJ1-1): DGGITQSPKYLFRKEGQNVTLSCEQNLNHDAMYWYRQDPGQGLRLIYYSQIVNDFQKGDIAEGYSVSREKKESFPLTVTSAQKNPTAFYLCASRVFPNTEAFFGQGTRLTVV.

This clone was seen a handful of times. The chain couples TRBV9 to TRBJ2-5; 7 nucleotides match TRBD1. Germline V lookup: CDR1 SGDLS, CDR2 YYNGEE. Germline trimming cut 2 bases from V and 0 bases from J; bases unmatched to any gene: 4. The CDR3 has 15 amino acids. CDR3 DNA: TGTGCCAGCAGCGTCACAGGGGCCCACCAAGAGACCCAGTACTTC. It is translated as CASSVTGAHQETQYF.

The chain uses TRBV10-1 and TRBJ1-2; 7 bases agree with TRBD1. J gave up 4 bases and V 6 bases, and 5 bases lay outside the gene matches. Germline CDR1 and CDR2: WNHNN and SYGVQD (reference sequence). There are 13 residues in the CDR3. The CDR3 loop reads CASSPRTGYGYTF. The CDR3 coding sequence is TGCGCCAGCAGCCCAAGGACAGGCTATGGCTACACCTTC.

This chain joins TRBV20-1 and TRBJ2-2; D gene ambiguous. Looked up from germline, CDR1 is DFQATT and CDR2 is SNEGSKA (reference sequence). This CDR3 is built from 11 residues. V was trimmed by 6 bases and J by 7 bases, leaving 9 bases between them. CDR3 sequence reads: CSAGISGELFF. DNA for the CDR3: TGCAGTGCGGGCATCAGCGGGGAGCTGTTTTTT.